Below, 26 T cell receptor beta chains from the same sample are listed, as sequenced in a study of OX40 agonist ivuxolimab in advanced cancers. TCRdb's table, derived via immunoSEQ multiplex PCR, lists solely in-frame clones and lacks some. The repertoire has 40,000 or so clones, 82% of them found once; the top ten carry over 20%. Sequenced material: CD4+ or CD8+ T cells sorted from blood, taken in a trial of the OX40 agonist ivuxolimab. Receptor source: an adult with an advanced solid tumor such as melanoma, head and neck, liver or kidney cancer.

This chain joins TRBV5-1 and TRBJ2-7; no definite D call. The CDR3 spans 12 residues. Germline V lookup: CDR1 SGHRS, CDR2 YFSETQ. Trimming cost V 1 base and J 3 bases, with 5 bases left between them. Written as DNA, the CDR3 is TGCGCCAGCAGCTTGTTCGGCTACGAGCAGTACTTC. Protein sequence: CASSLFGYEQYF.

V is TRBV6-1 and J is TRBJ1-1, with D tentatively TRBD1 (5 bases). There are 13 residues in the CDR3. The ends were cut back, 3 bases at V and 2 bases at J, with 7 bases in the middle. The V gene's germline CDR1 is MNHNS and CDR2 SASEGT. The CDR3 spells CASSDQGNTEAFF. DNA of the CDR3: TGTGCCAGCAGTGATCAGGGAAACACTGAAGCTTTCTTT.

This clone has a single count. The CDR3 DNA follows: TGCGCCAGCAGCCAAAGCGAGAAGCGGGAGACCCAGTACTTC. Translated: CASSQSEKRETQYF. V usage is TRBV4-1 and J usage is TRBJ2-5; weak D call: TRBD2 (5 bases). The CDR3 is 14 residues long. V shed 2 bases and J shed 5 bases, with 12 bases lying between them. In germline, CDR1 is MGHRA, CDR2 YSYEKL.

V usage is TRBV5-4 and J usage is TRBJ2-4, with TRBD2 matching over 7 bases. V trimming: 0 bases; J trimming: 2 bases; junction bases outside the gene matches: 2. This CDR3 contains 15 residues. Germline loops: CDR1 SGHNT, CDR2 YYREEE (reference sequence). This CDR3 reads CASSLGGGTKNIQYF. The DNA of the CDR3 is TGTGCCAGCAGCTTGGGGGGGGGAACCAAAAACATTCAGTACTTC.

V usage is TRBV11-2 and J usage is TRBJ1-1; D is uncertain. V dropped 1 base and J dropped 8 bases, with 14 bases sitting between them. This CDR3 is built from 14 residues. The germline gives CDR1 SGHAT, CDR2 FQNNGV. In DNA form, the CDR3 reads TGTGCCAGCAGCTTAGCCCCTAGGCCTAGAGAAGCTTTCTTT. It codes for CASSLAPRPREAFF.

This clone has a count of ten or more. The chain has TRBV30 and TRBJ1-4; TRBD1 matches at 7 bases. Losses at the gene ends were 7 bases for V and 5 bases for J; bases not matched to a gene: 13. The CDR3 runs 15 residues. CDR1 and CDR2 from the germline V gene are GTSNPN and SVGIG (reference sequence). This CDR3 is CASTWDSTLNEKLFF. The CDR3 nucleotides read TGTGCCTCAACCTGGGACAGTACACTGAATGAAAAACTGTTTTTT.

The chain couples TRBV7-2 to TRBJ1-2, with 7 positions matching TRBD1. This CDR3 is 16 amino acids long. CDR1 and CDR2 (germline): SGHTA, FQGNSA. After removal of 0 bases from V and 6 bases from J, the junction contained 10 bases not matched to a gene. Written as DNA, the CDR3 is TGTGCCAGCAGCTTAGCATTGGGACAGCAGTCTGATGGCTACACCTTC. Its translation: CASSLALGQQSDGYTF.

This clone came up a few times. The CDR3 nucleotides read TGTGCCAGCAGCCTCGTCGGTGCAGAGACCCAGTACTTC. Translating gives CASSLVGAETQYF. V usage is TRBV7-9 and J usage is TRBJ2-5; D unclear. The germline gives CDR1 SEHNR, CDR2 FQNEAQ (reference sequence). Trimming took off 5 bases at V and 4 bases at J, with 11 bases between the two ends. The CDR3 length is 13 residues.

This chain connects TRBV6-1 to TRBJ1-1; a possible D gene is TRBD1 (5 bases). Germline-derived CDR1 and CDR2 are MNHNS and SASEGT. The CDR3 has 13 residues. The germline V and J ends were trimmed by 3 bases and 1 base, with 6 bases remaining between them. The CDR3 loop is CASSDGQNTEAFF. CDR3 sequence (DNA): TGTGCCAGCAGTGATGGACAGAACACTGAAGCTTTCTTT.

This chain links TRBV5-1 with TRBJ2-7, with 12 nucleotides matching TRBD2. J lost 3 bases, V lost 4 bases, and 2 bases had no gene match. The CDR3 loop spans 14 amino acids. Germline assignment: CDR1 SGHRS and CDR2 YFSETQ. CDR3 in amino acids: CASSGTSGYYEQYF. CDR3 nucleotides: TGCGCCAGCAGCGGGACTAGCGGGTACTACGAGCAGTACTTC.

The J gene is TRBJ2-2, the V gene TRBV30; perhaps TRBD1 as D (5 bases). The V end lost 3 bases, the J end lost 1 base, and 9 bases lay between the germline ends. The CDR3 runs 14 residues. The V gene's germline CDR1 is GTSNPN and CDR2 SVGIG (reference sequence). CDR3 in DNA: TGTGCCTGGAGGAGCCAGGGGAACACCGGGGAGCTGTTTTTT. Amino acid sequence: CAWRSQGNTGELFF.

The chain employs TRBV10-2 and TRBJ2-7, with TRBD2 as a possible D gene (7 bases). V lost 0 bases to trimming and J lost 5 bases, with 14 bases between them. The CDR3 sequence is 15 residues long. Per germline, CDR1 WSHSY and CDR2 SAAADI. CDR3: CASSESGAGVHEQYF. The CDR3 nucleotides read TGCGCCAGCAGTGAGTCGGGGGCGGGAGTCCACGAGCAGTACTTC.

V usage is TRBV11-2 and J usage is TRBJ2-7, with TRBD2 identical over 8 bases. This CDR3 has 12 amino acids. Trimming at V came to 2 bases and at J to 9 bases, leaving 3 bases not matched to a gene. Per the germline V gene, CDR1 is SGHAT and CDR2 is FQNNGV. CDR3 bases: TGTGCCAGCAGCTTAAGCGGGAGCATGCAGTACTTC. Translation: CASSLSGSMQYF. Using reference TRBV11-2 and TRBJ2-7 for the parts outside the CDR3, the full variable domain is EAGVAQSPRYKIIEKRQSVAFWCNPISGHATLYWYQQILGQGPKLLIQFQNNGVVDDSQLPKDRFSAERLKGVDSTLKIQPAKLEDSAVYLCASSLSGSMQYFGPGTRLTVT.

This clone has only a few counts. The chain uses TRBV10-2 and TRBJ2-3; 8 bases are shared with TRBD2. This CDR3 region has 16 residues. Germline V lookup: CDR1 WSHSY, CDR2 SAAADI. V trimming: 3 bases; J trimming: 5 bases; junction bases outside the gene matches: 10. The CDR3 DNA reads as TGCGCCAGCAGTGATCGGCGGGGGGACAAGGGAGATACGCAGTATTTT. Protein product: CASSDRRGDKGDTQYF.

This clone was observed a single time. As DNA, the CDR3 is TGTGCCAGTAGCCCGACAGGGCGCCAGAACACTGAAGCTTTCTTT. Translating gives CASSPTGRQNTEAFF. The chain is built from TRBV19 and TRBJ1-1; 7 bases line up with TRBD1. CDR1 is LNHDA, CDR2 SQIVND, per germline (reference sequence). This CDR3 is built from 15 residues. The V and J ends lost 6 bases and 1 base, in that order; junction bases with no gene match: 8.

CDR3 loop: CASSDSNPEFF. The CDR3 nucleotides are TGTGCCAGCAGTGACTCGAACCCAGAGTTCTTC. The rearrangement joins TRBV6-4 to TRBJ2-1; the D is unclear. CDR1 MRHNA and CDR2 SNTAGT come from the germline V gene. With 0 bases removed from V and 14 bases from J, the gap between germline ends came to 8 bases. This CDR3 region has 11 residues.

This rearrangement joins TRBV6-5 to TRBJ1-2; D is undetermined. CDR1 is MNHEY, CDR2 SVGAGI, per germline. Trimming took off 0 bases at V and 7 bases at J, with 12 bases between the two ends. The CDR3 extends over 14 amino acids. CDR3 sequence (DNA): TGTGCCAGCAGTTACTCTGGCAGGCCCGGTGGCTACACCTTC. Translation gives CASSYSGRPGGYTF.

This clone was observed once. The V call is TRBV6-5, the J call TRBJ2-1; D not resolved. The germline V gene encodes CDR1 MNHEY and CDR2 SVGAGI. This CDR3 contains 13 residues. Trimming took off 4 bases at V and 1 base at J, with 5 bases between the two ends. The CDR3 bases are TGTGCCAGCAGTTCCCCGTCCTACAATGAGCAGTTCTTC. Translating it yields CASSSPSYNEQFF.

The genes are TRBV9 and TRBJ2-7; D is undetermined. The V gene's germline CDR1 is SGDLS and CDR2 YYNGEE. The CDR3 covers 14 residues. The ends were cut back, 2 bases at V and 2 bases at J, with 11 bases in the middle. The CDR3 DNA reads as TGTGCCAGCAGCGTCTCGAGCGCACCCTACGAGCAGTACTTC. This codes for CASSVSSAPYEQYF.

The CDR3 loop is CASSPGGRTVAYEQYF. The DNA for the CDR3 is TGTGCCAGCAGTCCCGGGGGGCGGACAGTCGCCTACGAGCAGTACTTC. V is TRBV28 and J is TRBJ2-7, with a weak D call TRBD2 (7 bases). CDR3 length: 16 residues. The V and J ends lost 5 bases and 2 bases respectively, with 19 bases between them. Germline loops: CDR1 MDHEN, CDR2 SYDVKM.

The chain is built from TRBV30 and TRBJ1-3, with D hard to call. The germline V and J ends were trimmed by 1 base and 0 bases, with 7 bases remaining between them. This CDR3 has 14 residues. Germline loops: CDR1 GTSNPN, CDR2 SVGIG (reference sequence). CDR3 sequence reads: CAWSGTFSGNTIYF. CDR3 DNA: TGTGCCTGGAGTGGGACCTTCTCTGGAAACACCATATATTTT.

The chain is built from TRBV10-3 and TRBJ2-2, with D possibly matching TRBD2 (6 bases). This CDR3 contains 14 residues. The germline V gene has CDR1 ENHRY and CDR2 SYGVKD. Trimming cost V 6 bases and J 6 bases, with 14 bases left between them. CDR3 nucleotide sequence: TGTGCCATCAGCAGCGGGTATCACGCCGGGGAGCTGTTTTTT. Translating gives CAISSGYHAGELFF.

The chain recombines TRBV6-5 with TRBJ1-5, with D possibly being TRBD1 (5 bases). Germline CDR1 is MNHEY and CDR2 is SVGAGI. CDR3 length equals 14 residues. Deletions cut 6 bases from V and 4 bases from J, with 13 bases between. The CDR3 is CASSGGWGNQPQHF. CDR3 DNA: TGTGCCAGCAGCGGGGGTTGGGGTAATCAGCCCCAGCATTTT.

The chain recombines TRBV28 with TRBJ2-2; possibly TRBD1 or TRBD2 for D (7 bases each). The germline V and J ends were trimmed by 3 bases and 5 bases, with 13 bases remaining between them. The CDR3 sequence is 15 residues long. Germline V gives CDR1 MDHEN, CDR2 SYDVKM. CDR3 region: CASSLWQGGTGELFF. The CDR3 DNA sequence: TGTGCCAGCAGTTTGTGGCAGGGGGGGACCGGGGAGCTGTTTTTT.

The chain uses TRBV19 and TRBJ2-2; 14 bases map to TRBD2. V lost 5 bases, J lost 5 bases, and 10 bases stayed unmatched. CDR1 is LNHDA, CDR2 SQIVND, per germline (reference sequence). The CDR3 contains 18 residues. The CDR3 spells CASSDRLAGGMRTGELFF. The CDR3 nucleotides read TGTGCCAGTAGTGACCGACTAGCGGGAGGGATGAGAACCGGGGAGCTGTTTTTT.

The chain recombines TRBV29-1 with TRBJ2-7; possible D gene TRBD2, 7 bases. Trimming removed 0 bases from V and 7 bases from J, with 13 bases in between. Germline V gene data show CDR1 as SQVTM and CDR2 as ANQGSEA. This CDR3 contains 13 residues. The CDR3 coding sequence is TGCAGCGTTGAAGATGGGGGGGGGCTGGAGCAGTACTTC. This translates into CSVEDGGGLEQYF.